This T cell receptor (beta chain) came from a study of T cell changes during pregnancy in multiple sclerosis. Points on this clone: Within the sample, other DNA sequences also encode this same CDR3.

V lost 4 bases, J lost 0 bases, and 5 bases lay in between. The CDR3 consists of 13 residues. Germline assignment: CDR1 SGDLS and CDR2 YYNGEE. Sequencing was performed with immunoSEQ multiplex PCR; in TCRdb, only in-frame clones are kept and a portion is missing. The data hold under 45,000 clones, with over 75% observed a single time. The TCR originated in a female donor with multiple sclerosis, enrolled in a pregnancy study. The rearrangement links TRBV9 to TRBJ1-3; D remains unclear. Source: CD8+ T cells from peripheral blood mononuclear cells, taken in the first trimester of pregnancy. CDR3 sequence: CASSSSSGNTIYF. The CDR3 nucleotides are TGTGCCAGCAGCTCGAGCTCTGGAAACACCATATATTTT.